A selection of T cell receptor beta chains follows, all from one sample in a study of technical replicates of blood from several donors. Using immunoSEQ multiplex PCR, the repertoire was profiled, and TCRdb retains in-frame clones only, with some absent. Of about 79,000 clones listed, around 90% are singletons. The sequencing sample was made of T cells isolated from PBMCs. The receptors derive from a human donor in good health. Some clones in this sample may be carry-over from other donors' samples. Each CDR3 is given with its conserved first and last residue. Each record gives: D gene, J gene, clone size, V gene, CDR3 DNA, CDR3 protein. A D gene is named only where the DNA matches it firmly. Part of the rows lack a size; the others show once, few, many or a class for expanded clones.

TRBD2 | TRBJ2-1 | NA | TRBV10-3 | TGTGCCATCAGTGAGTCGTCTAGCGGCCCAGACAATGAGCAGTTCTTC | CAISESSSGPDNEQFF
NA | TRBJ2-1 | once | TRBV5-8 | TGTGCCACAAGACTAAATCTATACAATGAGCAGTTCTTC | CATRLNLYNEQFF
TRBD1 | TRBJ2-7 | NA | TRBV27 | TGTGCCAGCAGTTTTCACGCGACAGGGTACGACTACGAGCAGTACTTC | CASSFHATGYDYEQYF
TRBD1 | TRBJ1-5 | NA | TRBV6-6 | TGTGCCAGCAGTCCCGACAGGGGGCGTCAGCCCCAGCATTTT | CASSPDRGRQPQHF
TRBD1 | TRBJ1-2 | NA | TRBV4-2 | TGTGCCAGCAGCCAAGATAATGGAGACAGGGGAGATGGCTACACCTTC | CASSQDNGDRGDGYTF
NA | TRBJ1-3 | NA | TRBV5-8 | TGTGCCAGCAGCATCAAAGGGGGAGATGGAAACACCATATATTTT | CASSIKGGDGNTIYF
NA | TRBJ1-1 | once | TRBV9 | TGTGCCAGCAGCGTAGGTAACAAATGGAACAGGAGGAACACTGAAGCTTTCTTT | CASSVGNKWNRRNTEAFF
NA | TRBJ1-1 | NA | TRBV30 | TGTGCCCAGGGGAGCACTGAAGCTTTCTTT | CAQGSTEAFF
NA | TRBJ2-3 | NA | TRBV19 | TGTGCCAGTAGTCAGGCAGGTAGCACAGATACGCAGTATTTT | CASSQAGSTDTQYF
NA | TRBJ2-5 | NA | TRBV5-1 | TGCGCCAGCAAGGGAGGGGGGGAGACCCAGTACTTC | CASKGGGETQYF
TRBD2 | TRBJ2-1 | NA | TRBV28 | TGTGCCAGCAGTCCCGTAGCGGGACTCCCATACAATGAGCAGTTCTTC | CASSPVAGLPYNEQFF
NA | TRBJ1-2 | few | TRBV5-1 | TGCGCCAGCAGCTTGGAGGGCAGGGTAATAAGCTACACCTTC | CASSLEGRVISYTF
NA | TRBJ1-2 | NA | TRBV2 | TGTGCCAGCAGTGAGGGGACACTTAACTATGGCTACACCTTC | CASSEGTLNYGYTF
NA | TRBJ2-3 | NA | TRBV9 | TGTGCCAGCAGCGTAGTGCAGGCCACAGATACGCAGTATTTT | CASSVVQATDTQYF
TRBD2 | TRBJ2-1 | NA | TRBV30 | TGTGCCTGGACCCTAGGACTAGCGGAGTACAATGAGCAGTTCTTC | CAWTLGLAEYNEQFF
NA | TRBJ2-2 | NA | TRBV19 | TGTGCCAGCCTACAGGGTAGAGGGGGCACCGGGGAGCTGTTTTTT | CASLQGRGGTGELFF
NA | TRBJ2-3 | NA | TRBV7-2 | TGTGCCAGCAGCTTAGTCGGGGGAGGACTTACAGATACGCAGTATTTT | CASSLVGGGLTDTQYF
TRBD2 | TRBJ2-7 | NA | TRBV11-2 | TGTGCCAGCAGCTTAGGACTAGCTCTCTACGAGCAGTACTTC | CASSLGLALYEQYF
TRBD1 | TRBJ1-1 | NA | TRBV28 | TGTGCCAGCAGTCCGGGGGACAGGGTGAACACTGAAGCTTTCTTT | CASSPGDRVNTEAFF
NA | TRBJ2-1 | NA | TRBV18 | TGTGCCAGCTCACCAGGGAGGCCCTCCTACAATGAGCAGTTCTTC | CASSPGRPSYNEQFF
NA | TRBJ1-5 | NA | TRBV5-8 | TGTGCCAGCAGCTTAGATCATAGTCAGCCCCAGCATTTT | CASSLDHSQPQHF
TRBD1 | TRBJ2-5 | NA | TRBV11-2 | TGTGCCAGCAGCCCAACAAGGACAGGACAAGAGACCCAGTACTTC | CASSPTRTGQETQYF
NA | TRBJ2-5 | NA | TRBV13 | TGTGCCAGCAGCATGCGGGACTTCCAAGAGACCCAGTACTTC | CASSMRDFQETQYF
NA | TRBJ1-3 | NA | TRBV5-1 | TGCGCCAGCAGCTTCGGGAACCGCGACTCTGGAAACACCATATATTTT | CASSFGNRDSGNTIYF
NA | TRBJ2-6 | NA | TRBV27 | TGTGCCAGCTCCCCCCTAGGGGCCAACGTCCTGACTTTC | CASSPLGANVLTF
TRBD2 | TRBJ2-7 | once | TRBV10-2 | TGCGCCAGCAGTGAGGCTGGCGGGAGCAGCTACGAGCAGTACTTC | CASSEAGGSSYEQYF
TRBD1 | TRBJ1-3 | NA | TRBV6-5 | TGTGCCAGCAGTCGGACAGGGAGAAACACCATATATTTT | CASSRTGRNTIYF
NA | TRBJ1-4 | NA | TRBV19 | TGTGCCAGCGCAGACAGAAGAAATGAAAAACTGTTTTTT | CASADRRNEKLFF
NA | TRBJ1-1 | NA | TRBV19 | TGTGCCAGTAGTATAGCTGGGGCGAACACTGAAGCTTTCTTT | CASSIAGANTEAFF
TRBD2 | TRBJ2-1 | NA | TRBV5-1 | TGCGCCAGCAGCTTAAGCGGGACTATATACAATGAGCAGTTCTTC | CASSLSGTIYNEQFF
TRBD1 | TRBJ1-5 | NA | TRBV7-3 | TGTGCCAGCAGCTTAACGGGACAGCGAAATCAGCCCCAGCATTTT | CASSLTGQRNQPQHF
NA | TRBJ1-1 | few | TRBV29-1 | TGCAGCGTGGGACCGGGGGGCACTGAAGCTTTCTTT | CSVGPGGTEAFF